A single sample is the source of the 20 T cell receptor beta chains below, sequenced in a study of blood T cell repertoires in COVID-19. Generated by immunoSEQ multiplex PCR, the TCRdb table keeps only in-frame clones and is missing some. Of 200,000 to 250,000 clones listed, 86% were seen once; the top ten hold around a tenth. Specimen: peripheral blood. The origin of the receptors is a man aged 50-59 years with COVID-19, enrolled during active disease.

This clone appeared once. The CDR3 sequence is CASSEAGQVYEKLFF. The CDR3 nucleotides read TGTGCCAGCAGTGAAGCTGGCCAGGTCTATGAAAAACTGTTTTTT. The gene calls are TRBV2 and TRBJ1-4; D gene ambiguous. Germline V lookup: CDR1 SNHLY, CDR2 FYNNEI. V dropped 0 bases and J dropped 6 bases, with 11 bases sitting between them. This CDR3 comprises 15 residues.

The genes are TRBV4-2 and TRBJ1-5; no firm D call. Germline V gene data show CDR1 as LGHNA and CDR2 as YNFKEQ. Trimming cost V 4 bases and J 4 bases, with 8 bases left between them. This CDR3 has 13 amino acids. The CDR3 nucleotides read TGTGCCAGCAGCCCTATATTGAATCAGCCCCAGCATTTT. Translated, it gives CASSPILNQPQHF.

This chain joins TRBV5-4 and TRBJ1-4, with 8 positions matching TRBD1. The germline V gene has CDR1 SGHNT and CDR2 YYREEE (reference sequence). This CDR3 spans 14 amino acids. J gave up 6 bases and V 5 bases, and 6 bases lay outside the gene matches. CDR3 loop: CASRPQGADEKLFF. CDR3 bases: TGTGCCAGCAGACCGCAGGGGGCAGATGAAAAACTGTTTTTT.

The chain employs TRBV7-9 and TRBJ2-7, with 8 bases aligning to TRBD2. This CDR3 has 15 amino acids. V was pared by 1 base and J by 5 bases, with 7 bases of the junction left unmatched. Germline V gene lookup returns CDR1 SEHNR and CDR2 FQNEAQ (reference sequence). CDR3 loop: CASSLEPGGPHEQYF. The DNA for the CDR3 is TGTGCCAGCAGCTTAGAGCCGGGAGGGCCCCACGAGCAGTACTTC.

The sample holds a few counts of this clone. The chain has TRBV4-1 and TRBJ1-4; D perhaps matches TRBD1 (6 bases). CDR3 length: 15 amino acids. CDR1 MGHRA and CDR2 YSYEKL come from the germline V gene. The ends were cut back, 2 bases at V and 3 bases at J, with 10 bases in the middle. The CDR3 reads CASSQRGQSNEKLFF. CDR3 DNA: TGCGCCAGCAGCCAAAGAGGACAGTCTAATGAAAAACTGTTTTTT.

The rearrangement joins TRBV30 to TRBJ2-1; 7 bases fit TRBD1. The trim removed 2 bases at V and 4 bases at J, leaving 5 bases unmatched. Germline V gives CDR1 GTSNPN, CDR2 SVGIG (reference sequence). The CDR3 is made up of 14 amino acids. This CDR3 is CAWSPPDRYNEQFF. The DNA for the CDR3 is TGTGCCTGGAGTCCCCCGGACAGGTACAATGAGCAGTTCTTC.

This sequence joins TRBV18 and TRBJ2-2, with 8 bases fitting TRBD2. V lost 1 base and J lost 0; bases outside the gene matches: 7. Germline loops: CDR1 KGHSH, CDR2 LQKENI. The CDR3 spans 18 residues. The CDR3 here is CASSPHGGADTNTGELFF. CDR3 in DNA: TGTGCCAGCTCACCACACGGGGGGGCCGATACGAACACCGGGGAGCTGTTTTTT. Complete variable domain (other parts from reference TRBV18 and TRBJ2-2): NAGVMQNPRHLVRRRGQEARLRCSPMKGHSHVYWYRQLPEEGLKFMVYLQKENIIDESGMPKERFSAEFPKEGPSILRIQQVVRGDSAAYFCASSPHGGADTNTGELFFGEGSRLTVL.

This rearrangement joins TRBV30 to TRBJ1-2; possibly TRBD1 for D (6 bases). The CDR3 contains 14 residues. The germline V gene encodes CDR1 GTSNPN and CDR2 SVGIG (reference sequence). Between the trimmed V and J ends, which lost 0 bases and 4 bases, there was a span of 12 bases. The CDR3 coding sequence is TGTGCCTGGAGTGTAGCGGGGGGCGGCTATGGCTACACCTTC. It yields the protein CAWSVAGGGYGYTF.

The CDR3 protein is CASSPIRDINGYTF. CDR3 nucleotides: TGTGCCAGCAGTCCCATAAGGGACATTAATGGCTACACCTTC. This chain uses TRBV27 with TRBJ1-2; D may be TRBD1 (6 bases). Germline CDR1 and CDR2: MNHEY and SMNVEV (reference sequence). This CDR3 is 14 amino acids long. Deletions cut 5 bases from V and 6 bases from J, with 16 bases between.

V usage is TRBV6-6 and J usage is TRBJ2-1; TRBD1 aligns across 8 bases. Germline CDR1 MNHNY, CDR2 SVGAGI (reference sequence). With 8 bases clipped from V and 0 bases from J, the junction kept 9 bases outside the gene matches. The CDR3 is 16 residues long. CDR3 residues: CASSATGGSSYNEQFF. The CDR3 nucleotides are TGTGCCAGCTCCGCCACAGGGGGTAGCTCCTACAATGAGCAGTTCTTC.

The V call is TRBV5-6, the J call TRBJ2-7; 9 positions match TRBD1. V gave up 3 bases and J gave up 7 bases; unmatched junction bases: 8. The CDR3 is 14 residues long. Germline CDR1 and CDR2: SGHDT and YYEEEE. The CDR3 protein is CASSSTGGPGEQYF. CDR3 nucleotides: TGTGCCAGCAGCTCCACAGGGGGCCCTGGGGAGCAGTACTTC.

The table lists this clone with a few counts. This sequence joins TRBV3-1 (or the pseudogene TRBV3-2) and TRBJ1-5; 9 bases agree with TRBD1. This CDR3 is 17 amino acids long. V gave up 4 bases and J gave up 0 bases; unmatched junction bases: 7. CDR1 and CDR2 from the germline V gene are LGHDT and YNNKEL (reference sequence). The CDR3 region is CASSPDRGVGSNQPQHF. The CDR3 region has the DNA TGTGCCAGCAGCCCGGACAGGGGAGTAGGTAGCAATCAGCCCCAGCATTTT.

The genes are TRBV28 and TRBJ2-1, with unresolved D. CDR3 size: 13 residues. V lost 6 bases to trimming and J lost 0 bases, with 6 bases between them. Germline CDR1 and CDR2: MDHEN and SYDVKM. Here the CDR3 DNA reads TGTGCCAGCAGCCTGAGCTCCTACAATGAGCAGTTCTTC. This gives the protein CASSLSSYNEQFF.

The CDR3 loop is CSVGQGAYQPQHF. Here the CDR3 DNA reads TGCAGCGTTGGACAGGGGGCTTATCAGCCCCAGCATTTT. V gene TRBV29-1 combines with J gene TRBJ1-5; 10 bases line up with TRBD1. Looked up from germline, CDR1 is SQVTM and CDR2 is ANQGSEA. The CDR3 covers 13 residues. Trimming cost V 4 bases and J 5 bases; bases outside gene matches: 2.

The chain employs TRBV7-8 and TRBJ1-5; 7 nucleotides agree with TRBD1. The CDR3 extends over 16 amino acids. CDR1 is SGHVS, CDR2 FQNEAQ, per germline. J gave up 7 bases and V 5 bases, and 14 bases lay outside the gene matches. In DNA form, the CDR3 reads TGTGCCAGCAGCCCGAGCCCTCGACAGGGAGGCCAGCCCCAGCATTTT. Protein sequence: CASSPSPRQGGQPQHF.

V gene TRBV5-1 combines with J gene TRBJ1-2; possible D gene TRBD1, 6 bases. Germline CDR1 and CDR2: SGHRS and YFSETQ. Deletions cut 4 bases from V and 1 base from J, with 8 bases between. This CDR3 spans 13 amino acids. CDR3 in amino acids: CASSRDNNYGYTF. CDR3 bases: TGCGCCAGCAGCCGGGACAATAACTATGGCTACACCTTC.

Only a few counts were recorded for this clone. V usage is TRBV5-6 and J usage is TRBJ2-3; 7 nucleotides line up with TRBD1. V lost 7 bases, J lost 0 bases, and 5 bases stayed unmatched. CDR1 SGHDT and CDR2 YYEEEE come from the germline V gene. The CDR3 is 14 amino acids. CDR3 region: CASSRQGSTDTQYF. DNA for the CDR3: TGTGCCAGCTCCCGACAGGGAAGCACAGATACGCAGTATTTT.

This clone was observed a few times. This chain uses TRBV11-1 with TRBJ1-1; 10 bases are a match to TRBD1. The CDR3 covers 15 residues. Germline-derived CDR1 and CDR2 are SGHAT and FQDESV (reference sequence). V shed 3 bases, J shed 5 bases, and the junction held 6 bases outside the gene matches. CDR3 sequence reads: CASSFPTGGATEAFF. DNA of the CDR3: TGTGCCAGCAGCTTCCCGACAGGGGGCGCGACTGAAGCTTTCTTT.

This sequence joins TRBV3-1 (or the pseudogene TRBV3-2) and TRBJ1-5; no reliable D call. Looked up from germline, CDR1 is LGHDT and CDR2 is YNNKEL (reference sequence). The CDR3 runs 14 residues. The ends were cut back, 1 base at V and 8 bases at J, with 12 bases in the middle. The CDR3 loop is CASSQVPQTEPQHF. CDR3 sequence (DNA): TGTGCCAGCAGCCAAGTTCCCCAAACGGAGCCCCAGCATTTT.

This clone was seen only once. The rearrangement uses TRBV11-2 and TRBJ2-7; 11 bases align to TRBD1. Unmatched junction bases numbered 12, after V lost 1 base and J lost 1 base. The CDR3 has 19 amino acids. Germline CDR1 SGHAT, CDR2 FQNNGV. CDR3 coding DNA: TGTGCCAGCAGCTTAGTCGGAGTTGGACAGGGGGCAAGGTCCTACGAGCAGTACTTC. Its translation is CASSLVGVGQGARSYEQYF.